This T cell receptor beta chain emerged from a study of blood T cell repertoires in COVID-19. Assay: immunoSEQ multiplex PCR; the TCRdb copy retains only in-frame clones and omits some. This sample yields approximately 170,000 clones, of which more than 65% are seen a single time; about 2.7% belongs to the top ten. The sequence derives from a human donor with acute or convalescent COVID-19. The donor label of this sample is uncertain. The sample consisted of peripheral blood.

CDR3: CASTRTGTEAFF. The DNA for the CDR3 is TGTGCCAGCACCCGGACTGGGACTGAAGCTTTCTTT. The J gene is TRBJ1-1, the V gene TRBV3-1 (or the pseudogene TRBV3-2), with D unresolved. V was pared by 7 bases and J by 5 bases, with 11 bases between. This CDR3 contains 12 residues. CDR1 and CDR2 (germline): LGHDT, YNNKEL (reference sequence).